This TCR beta chain was captured in a study of CD8+ T cells in alopecia areata. RNA was isolated and reverse transcribed to cDNA, the sequencing template. Assay: immunoSEQ multiplex PCR; the TCRdb copy retains only in-frame clones and omits some. Among roughly 210,000 clones, 40% to 55% were seen once, and the ten largest hold 2.6%. Treatment indicated: oral pan-JAK inhibitor, 5-10 mg twice daily. Study-level points and caveats: Clonality in lesional scalp, especially alopecia totalis/universalis, exceeded that of normal scalp. While tofacitinib was given, many expanded lesional clones persisted in scalp and blood. Although TCR sharing was seen in mice, sharing across patients was less clear, possibly for HLA-related reasons. Treatment with tofacitinib significantly lowered scalp clonality and reduced expanded CD8+ clones among the top 100.

Of note for this clone: Antigen specificity is unknown.

The germline V gene encodes CDR1 MNHEY and CDR2 SVGAGI. Trimming left V 6 bases short and J 5 bases short, with 17 bases between. CDR3 length equals 15 residues. The V gene is TRBV6-5, the J gene TRBJ1-5; D call uncertain. The receptor was isolated from a human donor with alopecia areata. The sequencing here drew on CD4+ T cells sorted from blood, taken at roughly week 38, from a patient treated with tofacitinib. CDR3 bases: TGTGCCAGCAGGTTCGTAGCGGGTGATTATCAGCCCCAGCATTTT. This codes for CASRFVAGDYQPQHF.